Below, 29 T cell receptor beta chains from the same sample are listed, as sequenced in a study of blood T cell repertoires in COVID-19. The data were produced by immunoSEQ multiplex PCR, yet TCRdb's version contains in-frame clones alone and is incomplete. This table has approximately 89,000 clones, about 95% appearing once. Source material: peripheral blood. These receptor sequences come from a human donor with active COVID-19. The donor label of this sample is uncertain.

The chain recombines TRBV9 with TRBJ2-7; TRBD2 agrees at 10 bases. Trimming took 0 bases from V and 7 from J; bases not matched to a gene: 4. CDR1 and CDR2 (germline): SGDLS, YYNGEE. The CDR3 length is 14 residues. CDR3 sequence (DNA): TGTGCCAGCAGCGTAGTAATTAGCGGGGGGGAGCAGTACTTC. It is translated as CASSVVISGGEQYF.

The CDR3: CASSQDSGSNSPYEQYF. The CDR3 coding sequence is TGTGCCAGCAGCCAAGATTCTGGCAGTAATTCCCCCTACGAGCAGTACTTC. The V gene is TRBV3-1 (or the pseudogene TRBV3-2), the J gene TRBJ2-7; D remains ambiguous. Germline lookup yields CDR1 LGHDT and CDR2 YNNKEL (reference sequence). V shed 0 bases and J shed 2 bases, with 17 bases lying between them. This CDR3 is built from 17 residues.

This clone was picked up one time. V gene TRBV7-9 combines with J gene TRBJ2-7, with 8 bases identical to TRBD2. The CDR3 length is 14 residues. Germline V lookup: CDR1 SEHNR, CDR2 FQNEAQ (reference sequence). J gave up 4 bases and V 6 bases, and 8 bases lay outside the gene matches. CDR3 sequence reads: CASRREAGVYEQYF. CDR3 coding DNA: TGTGCCAGCAGGAGAGAAGCGGGAGTGTACGAGCAGTACTTC.

This rearrangement joins TRBV27 to TRBJ2-2; tentatively, D is TRBD1 (5 bases). Germline V gene lookup returns CDR1 MNHEY and CDR2 SMNVEV (reference sequence). The CDR3 spans 13 residues. V lost 6 bases and J lost 4, with 9 bases in between. CDR3 nucleotides: TGTGCCAGCAGACCCAGGGTCACCGGGGAGCTGTTTTTT. Translated, it gives CASRPRVTGELFF.

The chain couples TRBV19 to TRBJ2-1, with 12 bases fitting TRBD2. Germline assignment: CDR1 LNHDA and CDR2 SQIVND (reference sequence). This CDR3 is 20 amino acids long. Germline trimming cut 2 bases from V and 6 bases from J; bases unmatched to any gene: 17. The CDR3 region is CASSIYPPASGRALRNEQFF. CDR3 DNA: TGTGCCAGTAGTATATACCCCCCGGCTAGCGGGAGGGCCTTGCGCAATGAGCAGTTCTTC.

This chain joins TRBV29-1 and TRBJ2-5; TRBD1 aligns across 7 bases. Germline lookup yields CDR1 SQVTM and CDR2 ANQGSEA. CDR3 length: 12 amino acids. Trimming at V came to 7 bases and at J to 2 bases, leaving 4 bases not matched to a gene. CDR3 sequence (DNA): TGCAGCGGGTCGACAGGGCAAGAGACCCAGTACTTC. Translating it yields CSGSTGQETQYF.

J is TRBJ1-2 and V is TRBV3-1 (or the pseudogene TRBV3-2); 7 bases line up with TRBD1. Trimming removed 9 bases from V and 6 bases from J; junction bases left unmatched: 7. The CDR3 loop spans 12 amino acids. Germline CDR1 LGHDT, CDR2 YNNKEL (reference sequence). CDR3 protein: CASYRGRDGYTF. CDR3 DNA: TGTGCCAGTTACAGGGGACGTGATGGCTACACCTTC.

This clone was observed a single time. The chain uses TRBV6-5 and TRBJ2-1, with TRBD2 matching 11 bases. The CDR3 is made up of 14 amino acids. Per the germline V gene, CDR1 is MNHEY and CDR2 is SVGAGI. J was trimmed by 10 bases and V by 4 bases; bases with no gene match: 6. The CDR3 nucleotides are TGTGCCAGCAGTTCCACTAGCGGGAGAGTGGAGCAGTTCTTC. The encoded protein is CASSSTSGRVEQFF.

The rearrangement links TRBV15 to TRBJ2-7; TRBD2 matches 7 bases. The CDR3 runs 15 residues. CDR1 LNHNV and CDR2 YYDKDF come from the germline V gene (reference sequence). The junction had 15 bases not matched to a gene; V was cut back by 7 bases and J by 6 bases. This CDR3 is CATKWGSSGLGEQYF. For the CDR3, the DNA is TGTGCCACCAAGTGGGGGAGTAGCGGGCTGGGCGAGCAGTACTTC.

This clone appeared a few times. The gene calls are TRBV5-1 and TRBJ2-7; 7 nucleotides line up with TRBD2. With 4 bases clipped from V and 3 bases from J, the junction kept 10 bases outside the gene matches. CDR3 size: 15 residues. The germline CDR1 and CDR2 sequences are SGHRS and YFSETQ. The CDR3 DNA reads TGCGCCAGCAGCGGGCCCGCGGGAGTGAACTACGAGCAGTACTTC. Translated, it gives CASSGPAGVNYEQYF.

The chain carries TRBV6-4 and TRBJ2-2; 8 bases align to TRBD1. The CDR3 contains 16 residues. The V and J ends lost 8 bases and 0 bases, in that order; junction bases with no gene match: 8. The V gene's germline CDR1 is MRHNA and CDR2 SNTAGT. The CDR3, as DNA: TGTGCCAGCCGAAGGACAGGGTTTTCGAACACCGGGGAGCTGTTTTTT. This codes for CASRRTGFSNTGELFF.

The chain has TRBV18 and TRBJ2-7, with a tentative D call TRBD1 (5 bases). This CDR3 is 13 amino acids long. Per germline, CDR1 KGHSH and CDR2 LQKENI. V lost 3 bases to trimming and J lost 3 bases, with 9 bases between them. The CDR3 coding sequence is TGTGCCAGCTCACCGCGTACAGGCTACGAGCAGTACTTC. Translating it yields CASSPRTGYEQYF.

This chain connects TRBV6-1 to TRBJ1-3; D unclear. Germline lookup yields CDR1 MNHNS and CDR2 SASEGT. Trimming shortened V by 0 bases and J by 0 bases, and 6 bases separated the two germline ends. The CDR3 consists of 15 residues. The CDR3 bases are TGTGCCAGCAGTGAAGCGGGCAGCTCTGGAAACACCATATATTTT. Translating gives CASSEAGSSGNTIYF.

The CDR3 loop is CASSYVGDRGLLNTEAFF. CDR3 nucleotide sequence: TGTGCCAGCAGTTATGTAGGGGACAGGGGGCTTTTGAACACTGAAGCTTTCTTT. The gene calls are TRBV28 and TRBJ1-1, with 12 bases lining up with TRBD1. Unmatched junction bases numbered 9, after V lost 4 bases and J lost 0 bases. CDR1 is MDHEN, CDR2 SYDVKM, per germline. CDR3 size: 18 residues.

V usage is TRBV7-9 and J usage is TRBJ2-7; TRBD2 matches 7 bases. The germline V gene has CDR1 SEHNR and CDR2 FQNEAQ (reference sequence). The ends lost 1 base at V and 5 bases at J; junction bases unmatched: 5. The length of the CDR3 is 14 residues. The CDR3 protein is CASSLGQGGNEQYF. Written as DNA, the CDR3 is TGTGCCAGCAGCTTAGGGCAGGGAGGGAACGAGCAGTACTTC.

The rearrangement uses TRBV28 and TRBJ1-3; D uncertain. The CDR3 totals 14 residues. Trimming cost V 6 bases and J 0 bases, with 9 bases left between them. From germline, CDR1 is MDHEN and CDR2 SYDVKM. Written as DNA, the CDR3 is TGTGCCAGCAGAGCACACAGCTCTGGAAACACCATATATTTT. The encoded protein is CASRAHSSGNTIYF. Filled out from reference TRBV28 and TRBJ1-3, the complete variable domain reads DVKVTQSSRYLVKRTGEKVFLECVQDMDHENMFWYRQDPGLGLRLIYFSYDVKMKEKGDIPEGYSVSREKKERFSLILESASTNQTSMYLCASRAHSSGNTIYFGEGSWLTVV.

The chain employs TRBV4-2 and TRBJ1-1; D may be TRBD1 (5 bases). Germline V gene sequence: CDR1 LGHNA, CDR2 YNFKEQ. The CDR3 consists of 14 residues. V lost 4 bases and J lost 5, with 14 bases in between. The CDR3, as DNA: TGTGCCAGCAGCCCAAGGTTGGGGGGGACTGAAGCTTTCTTT. Protein product: CASSPRLGGTEAFF.

The chain carries TRBV11-2 and TRBJ1-1; TRBD1 might be the D (5 bases). The CDR3 extends over 12 amino acids. V was shortened by 5 bases and J by 5 bases, with 9 bases between the two germline ends. The germline V gene has CDR1 SGHAT and CDR2 FQNNGV. CDR3 amino acids: CASSRGGTEAFF. Here the CDR3 DNA reads TGTGCCAGCAGCCGGGGGGGTACTGAAGCTTTCTTT.

This rearrangement joins TRBV18 to TRBJ1-4; no reliable D call. V lost 2 bases and J 7 bases, leaving 5 bases between the germline ends. CDR1 is KGHSH, CDR2 LQKENI, per germline. This CDR3 region has 12 residues. The CDR3 nucleotides read TGTGCCAGCTCACCAGACACTGAAAAACTGTTTTTT. This gives the protein CASSPDTEKLFF. Together with reference TRBV18 and TRBJ1-4, the CDR3 gives the full variable domain: NAGVMQNPRHLVRRRGQEARLRCSPMKGHSHVYWYRQLPEEGLKFMVYLQKENIIDESGMPKERFSAEFPKEGPSILRIQQVVRGDSAAYFCASSPDTEKLFFGSGTQLSVL.

The rearrangement joins TRBV29-1 to TRBJ2-1; 14 bases match TRBD2. The germline V gene has CDR1 SQVTM and CDR2 ANQGSEA. There are 17 residues in the CDR3. V gave up 5 bases and J gave up 8 bases; unmatched junction bases: 14. The CDR3 region is CSVFFRTSGRFADEQFF. CDR3 DNA sequence: TGCAGCGTTTTTTTCCGGACTAGCGGGAGGTTTGCGGATGAGCAGTTCTTC.

This chain links TRBV6-2 or TRBV6-3 with TRBJ1-1, with TRBD1 matching over 8 bases. Germline V gene data show CDR1 as MNHEY and CDR2 as SVGEGT. There are 17 residues in the CDR3. The J segment lost 0 bases and the V segment lost 5 bases, leaving 11 bases of the junction unmatched. The CDR3 DNA follows: TGTGCCAGCAGTAACTGGGACAGGAGAAATATGAACACTGAAGCTTTCTTT. Amino acids: CASSNWDRRNMNTEAFF.

The chain carries TRBV27 and TRBJ1-1; perhaps TRBD1 as D (6 bases). The ends were cut back, 2 bases at V and 0 bases at J, with 7 bases in the middle. Germline CDR1 and CDR2: MNHEY and SMNVEV (reference sequence). The CDR3 has 14 residues. CDR3 in amino acids: CASSLDRLNTEAFF. CDR3 DNA sequence: TGTGCCAGCAGTTTAGACAGGCTGAACACTGAAGCTTTCTTT.

The chain has TRBV20-1 and TRBJ2-4; no reliable D call. Germline V CDR1 and CDR2: DFQATT, SNEGSKA (reference sequence). This CDR3 has 14 residues. Trimming cost V 3 bases and J 4 bases, with 13 bases left between them. CDR3 DNA sequence: TGCAGTGCTAGTTTGGCAGGATGGAAAAACATTCAGTACTTC. As protein: CSASLAGWKNIQYF.

V is TRBV7-9 and J is TRBJ1-4; D is perhaps TRBD1 (5 bases). Trimming left V 11 bases short and J 8 bases short, with 18 bases between. Per the germline V gene, CDR1 is SEHNR and CDR2 is FQNEAQ (reference sequence). There are 13 residues in the CDR3. CDR3 sequence: CACPGLGEEKLFF. CDR3 coding DNA: TGTGCCTGCCCGGGTTTAGGGGAAGAAAAACTGTTTTTT. Based on the CDR3 plus reference TRBV7-9 and TRBJ1-4, the full variable domain is DTGVSQNPRHKITKRGQNVTFRCDPISEHNRLYWYRQTLGQGPEFLTYFQNEAQLEKSRLLSDRFSAERPKGSFSTLEIQRTEQGDSAMYLCACPGLGEEKLFFGSGTQLSVL.

This chain uses TRBV11-3 with TRBJ2-1; the D gene is possibly TRBD1 (6 bases). The CDR3 length is 16 residues. Germline lookup yields CDR1 SGHNT and CDR2 YENEEA. V was pared by 4 bases and J by 1 base, with 14 bases between. Here the CDR3 reads CASSSRTGSSYNEQFF. CDR3 sequence (DNA): TGTGCCAGCAGCTCACGAACAGGGAGTTCCTACAATGAGCAGTTCTTC.

V and J are TRBV24-1 and TRBJ1-1, with D unclear. CDR3 length: 14 amino acids. In germline, CDR1 is KGHDR, CDR2 SFDVKD. V gave up 4 bases and J gave up 10 bases, with 18 bases separating them. CDR3 in DNA: TGTGCCACCAGTGACGAACTACTAAGGCGGGGAGCTTTCTTT. It is translated as CATSDELLRRGAFF.

The chain carries TRBV2 and TRBJ2-7, with D tentatively TRBD2 (5 bases). The germline CDR1 and CDR2 sequences are SNHLY and FYNNEI. The CDR3 consists of 12 residues. V lost 6 bases and J 2 bases, leaving 8 bases between the germline ends. The CDR3, as DNA: TGTGCCAGCAGCCCGGGAACCTACGAGCAGTACTTC. This encodes CASSPGTYEQYF.

The chain is built from TRBV28 and TRBJ2-7; D call uncertain. The V end lost 10 bases, the J end lost 3 bases, and 10 bases lay between the germline ends. This CDR3 is built from 11 residues. Germline V gene sequence: CDR1 MDHEN, CDR2 SYDVKM. The CDR3 nucleotides are TGTGCCACCGGGTCCTTCTACGAGCAGTACTTC. Protein sequence: CATGSFYEQYF.

V and J are TRBV6-5 and TRBJ2-7; D might be TRBD2 (7 bases). Germline values: CDR1 MNHEY, CDR2 SVGAGI. The V and J ends lost 6 bases and 3 bases respectively, with 12 bases between them. The CDR3 totals 13 residues. For the CDR3, the DNA is TGTGCCAGCAGCGGGGGGCTTGACTACGAGCAGTACTTC. This translates into CASSGGLDYEQYF.